Listed below are T cell receptor beta chains from one sample, sequenced in a study of blood T cell repertoires in COVID-19. Method: immunoSEQ multiplex PCR; TCRdb's copy keeps in-frame clones and lacks some. The repertoire holds some 300,000 clones, around 87% seen once, with around 0.93% in the top ten. The source material was peripheral blood. These TCRs come from a woman aged 35 to 49 with COVID-19, enrolled during active disease. The CDR3 runs from the conserved cysteine through the conserved F or W. D genes are given only for firm matches. Clone size is stated in some rows and not others, as once, few, many or a class when expanded.

- - TRBJ2-2 TRBV4-1 TGCGCCAGCAGCCAAGATAATACCGGGGAGCTGTTTTTT CASSQDNTGELFF
TRBD1 once TRBJ1-4 TRBV6-6 TGTGCCAGCAGTCCCCTAATCGCGGACAGGGTCGTCGTTAACTTCAGAAAACTGTTTTTT CASSPLIADRVVVNFRKLFF
- - TRBJ2-1 TRBV6-5 TGTGCCAGCCAACAAGACCGACAGACCTACAATGAGCAGTTCTTC CASQQDRQTYNEQFF
- - TRBJ2-1 TRBV6-5 TGTGCCAGCGGGCGGGACTCACGCTCCTACAATGAGCAGTTCTTC CASGRDSRSYNEQFF
TRBD2 - TRBJ2-1 TRBV5-1 TGCGCCAGCAGCAAGGGACTAGCGGGGACCTCGAGCTCCTACAATGAGCAGTTCTTC CASSKGLAGTSSSYNEQFF
TRBD1 - TRBJ2-4 TRBV2 TGTGCCAGCAGGGAGAGGGGGCGGGAAAACATTCAGTACTTC CASRERGRENIQYF
- once TRBJ2-1 TRBV28 TGTGCCAGCGCGGGACAGCCAGCCTACAATGAGCAGTTCTTC CASAGQPAYNEQFF
TRBD1 - TRBJ1-3 TRBV7-2 TGTGCCAGCAGCCCCGGACAGGGGGCGAATGGAAACACCATATATTTT CASSPGQGANGNTIYF
TRBD1 once TRBJ1-1 TRBV11-3 TGTGCCAGCAGCTTAGATCTACAGGGGAAGGAGGTGAACACTGAAGCTTTCTTT CASSLDLQGKEVNTEAFF
- - TRBJ1-4 TRBV7-9 TGTGCCAGCAGCAAAAGGCAGGCTAATGAAAAACTGTTTTTT CASSKRQANEKLFF
TRBD1 - TRBJ2-1 TRBV6-6 TGTGCCAGCAGAGATGGACAGGGGGCCTATGAGCAGTTCTTC CASRDGQGAYEQFF